This is a list of T cell receptor beta chains from one sample in a study of response to subunit inactivated influenza vaccine. From the RT-PCR reads, TCRdb called clonotypes with MiXCR, one entry per CDR3 protein. Of roughly 500,000 distinct CDR3 sequences detected, about 15% appear once; the ten largest clones hold less than 4%. The input for sequencing was CD4+ T cells sorted from PBMCs, taken around 2 years after vaccination. The origin of the receptors is a man aged 50 to 75 who received an inactivated influenza vaccine. The CDR3 runs from the conserved cysteine through the conserved F or W. D genes are given only for firm matches. Size values are once, few and many counts, or a class for expanded clones, and some rows have none.

D | J | size | V | CDR3 | DNA
TRBD2 | TRBJ2-7 | few | TRBV10-1 | CAIPILAGEDEQYF | TGCGCCATCCCAATACTAGCGGGAGAAGACGAGCAGTACTTC
- | TRBJ2-1 | few | TRBV29-1 | CSVDRGASEQFF | TGCAGCGTTGATCGAGGGGCTAGCGAGCAGTTCTTC
- | TRBJ1-2 | - | TRBV12-3/TRBV12-4 | CASSPGPRSYGYTF | TGTGCCAGCAGCCCCGGGCCTAGGAGCTATGGCTACACCTTC
- | TRBJ1-2 | - | TRBV20-1 | CSARKDGVSSYTF | TGCAGTGCTAGAAAGGACGGTGTAAGTAGCTACACCTTC
- | TRBJ1-5 | few | TRBV20-1 | CSARTVYSNQPQHF | TGCAGTGCTAGGACAGTTTATAGCAATCAGCCCCAGCATTTT
- | TRBJ2-2 | - | TRBV20-1 | CSADRASGASTGELFF | TGCAGTGCCGACAGGGCCTCGGGGGCTTCCACCGGGGAGCTGTTTTTT
- | TRBJ2-7 | many | TRBV7-2 | CASRLSPRSGNEQYF | TGTGCCAGCAGATTATCCCCACGGAGTGGCAACGAGCAGTACTTC
- | TRBJ1-1 | few | TRBV12-3/TRBV12-4 | CASSLAGPGTEAFF | TGTGCCAGCAGTTTGGCAGGGCCGGGCACTGAAGCTTTCTTT
- | TRBJ2-3 | few | TRBV15 | CATRTGTFSTDTQYF | TGTGCCACCAGGACAGGGACTTTTAGCACAGATACGCAGTATTTT
- | TRBJ1-4 | few | TRBV7-9 | CASSLAGVKLFF | TGTGCCAGCAGCTTAGCGGGGGTAAAACTGTTTTTT
- | TRBJ2-3 | - | TRBV4-1 | CASSNSGTSTDTQYF | TGCGCCAGCAGCAACTCCGGGACATCCACAGATACGCAGTATTTT
- | TRBJ1-3 | - | TRBV20-1 | CSAPGRGNTIYF | TGCAGTGCTCCGGGACGGGGAAACACCATATATTTT
- | TRBJ2-7 | - | TRBV14 | CASSQNLGRNEQYF | TGTGCCAGCAGCCAGAATTTAGGCCGTAACGAGCAGTACTTC
- | TRBJ2-1 | few | TRBV5-1 | CASSLGGIDYNEQFF | TGCGCCAGCAGCTTGGGTGGGATTGACTACAATGAGCAGTTCTTC
- | TRBJ2-3 | few | TRBV7-6 | CASSLGSPSTDTQYF | TGTGCCAGCAGCTTAGGTAGTCCTAGCACAGATACGCAGTATTTT
- | TRBJ2-3 | many | TRBV4-2 | CASSQDHGQAGADTQYF | TGTGCCAGCAGCCAAGATCATGGGCAGGCGGGCGCAGATACGCAGTATTTT
- | TRBJ2-7 | - | TRBV7-9 | CASSDKGLYEQYF | TGTGCCAGCAGCGATAAAGGGCTCTACGAGCAGTACTTC
TRBD1 | TRBJ1-5 | - | TRBV3-1 | CASSQGLPGQGNSNQPQHF | TGTGCCAGCAGCCAGGGGCTACCTGGACAGGGAAATAGCAATCAGCCCCAGCATTTT
- | TRBJ2-3 | many | TRBV6-5 | CASGIDTQYF | TGTGCCAGCGGAATAGATACGCAGTATTTT
TRBD1 | TRBJ2-5 | few | TRBV29-1 | CSVGETGYLETQYF | TGCAGCGTTGGAGAGACAGGGTACCTCGAGACCCAGTACTTC
TRBD2 | TRBJ2-3 | - | TRBV6-5 | CASSYSWLAGGEDTQYF | TGTGCCAGCAGTTACTCGTGGCTAGCGGGGGGTGAGGATACGCAGTATTTT
- | TRBJ2-3 | - | TRBV20-1 | CSARAFLDTQYF | TGCAGTGCTAGAGCCTTTTTGGATACGCAGTATTTT
- | TRBJ1-2 | many | TRBV29-1 | CSVGGGNYGYTF | TGCAGCGTTGGAGGGGGGAACTATGGCTACACCTTC
TRBD1 | TRBJ2-7 | many | TRBV29-1 | CSVDGGTGSEQYF | TGCAGCGTTGATGGTGGGACAGGGTCCGAGCAGTACTTC
- | TRBJ2-6 | - | TRBV10-3 | CAISGRHSGANVLTF | TGTGCCATCAGTGGACGACACTCTGGGGCCAACGTCCTGACTTTC
TRBD1 | TRBJ1-2 | few | TRBV29-1 | CSVGTGPKTYGYTF | TGCAGCGTCGGGACAGGGCCCAAAACCTATGGCTACACCTTC
- | TRBJ1-1 | few | TRBV20-1 | CSAAPSNTEAFF | TGCAGTGCAGCACCCAGTAACACTGAAGCTTTCTTT
TRBD1 | TRBJ1-3 | - | TRBV20-1 | CSARGQVYGNTIYF | TGCAGTGCTAGGGGACAGGTTTATGGAAACACCATATATTTT
- | TRBJ2-1 | - | TRBV6-1 | CASKVAGYNEQFF | TGTGCCAGCAAGGTAGCAGGGTACAATGAGCAGTTCTTC
TRBD2 | TRBJ2-3 | few | TRBV3-1 | CASSLRGGSNTQYF | TGTGCCAGCAGCCTCCGCGGGGGATCAAATACGCAGTATTTT
TRBD1 | TRBJ2-7 | - | TRBV6-1 | CASRRTGAGSYEQYF | TGTGCCAGCAGGAGGACAGGGGCCGGCTCCTACGAGCAGTACTTC
TRBD1 | TRBJ2-5 | few | TRBV7-2 | CASNSGGKTQYF | TGTGCCAGCAACTCAGGGGGCAAGACCCAGTACTTC
- | TRBJ1-4 | - | TRBV20-1 | CSAGLNEKLFF | TGCAGTGCCGGCCTTAATGAAAAACTGTTTTTT
- | TRBJ2-7 | few | TRBV10-2 | CASSDEGVPYEQYF | TGCGCCAGCAGTGACGAAGGGGTCCCTTACGAGCAGTACTTC
- | TRBJ1-2 | few | TRBV6-2/TRBV6-3 | CASNSANNYGYTF | TGTGCCAGCAACTCGGCAAATAACTATGGCTACACCTTC
- | TRBJ2-7 | few | TRBV12-3/TRBV12-4 | CASRPGGADEQYF | TGTGCCAGCAGACCCGGCGGCGCGGACGAGCAGTACTTC
- | TRBJ1-4 | - | TRBV12-3/TRBV12-4 | CASTAGGGANEKLFF | TGTGCCAGCACCGCGGGTGGGGGTGCTAATGAAAAACTGTTTTTT
TRBD1 | TRBJ2-7 | - | TRBV10-3 | CAISDRGTSSYEQYF | TGTGCCATCAGTGACAGGGGGACCTCCTCCTACGAGCAGTACTTC
TRBD1 | TRBJ2-2 | - | TRBV5-1 | CASSATGTESTGELFF | TGCGCCAGCAGCGCGACCGGGACAGAAAGCACCGGGGAGCTGTTTTTT
TRBD2 | TRBJ2-2 | few | TRBV18 | CASSPPGLADTGELFF | TGTGCCAGCTCACCTCCGGGACTAGCGGACACCGGGGAGCTGTTTTTT
TRBD2 | TRBJ2-5 | few | TRBV29-1 | CSVGGRAAETQYF | TGCAGCGTCGGGGGGAGGGCCGCTGAGACCCAGTACTTC
- | TRBJ1-1 | few | TRBV12-3/TRBV12-4 | CASSFSGAQAEAFF | TGTGCCAGCAGTTTTTCAGGGGCCCAAGCTGAAGCTTTCTTT
- | TRBJ2-7 | few | TRBV20-1 | CSARGLSIYEQYF | TGCAGTGCTAGGGGGCTTTCGATTTACGAGCAGTACTTC
- | TRBJ2-3 | few | TRBV10-3 | CAIRMGPGRTDTQYF | TGTGCCATCAGGATGGGACCCGGTAGGACAGATACGCAGTATTTT
TRBD1 | TRBJ1-1 | few | TRBV20-1 | CSASDTGTGVTEAFF | TGCAGTGCTAGCGATACCGGGACAGGGGTTACTGAAGCTTTCTTT
TRBD1 | TRBJ1-3 | once | TRBV20-1 | CSAWAGDRAGNTIYF | TGCAGTGCTTGGGCCGGGGACAGAGCTGGAAACACCATATATTTT
- | TRBJ1-2 | few | TRBV6-1 | CASSGVSNYGYTF | TGTGCCAGCAGTGGCGTGTCTAACTATGGCTACACCTTC
- | TRBJ1-3 | few | TRBV20-1 | CSARDDRTGNTIYF | TGCAGTGCTAGAGACGACAGGACTGGAAACACCATATATTTT
- | TRBJ2-7 | many | TRBV5-1 | CASSPPEGFEQYF | TGCGCCAGCAGCCCACCGGAGGGGTTCGAGCAGTACTTC
TRBD2 | TRBJ2-1 | few | TRBV3-1 | CASSLSGAANEQFF | TGTGCCAGCAGCCTTAGCGGGGCCGCCAATGAGCAGTTCTTC
- | TRBJ2-1 | - | TRBV14 | CASSQRQVSYNEQFF | TGTGCCAGCAGCCAAAGACAGGTCTCCTACAATGAGCAGTTCTTC
- | TRBJ2-5 | - | TRBV10-3 | CAISEGWTDQETQYF | TGTGCCATCAGTGAGGGGTGGACAGACCAAGAGACCCAGTACTTC
- | TRBJ1-5 | few | TRBV19 | CASSISFPDGNNQPQHF | TGTGCCAGTAGTATATCCTTTCCGGACGGAAACAATCAGCCCCAGCATTTT
- | TRBJ2-7 | - | TRBV3-1 | CASSQEFGASSYEQYF | TGTGCCAGCAGCCAAGAATTCGGCGCAAGCTCCTACGAGCAGTACTTC
TRBD2 | TRBJ2-2 | many | TRBV6-6 | CASRSSGARTGELFF | TGTGCCAGCAGGTCTAGCGGGGCCCGCACCGGGGAGCTGTTTTTT